These T cell receptor beta chains were read from a single sample in a study of OX40 agonist ivuxolimab in advanced cancers. Sequenced by immunoSEQ multiplex PCR; TCRdb stores in-frame clones only, minus some. The table lists some 11,000 clones, around 70% of them singletons, with approximately 35% in the top ten. The material sequenced was CD4+ or CD8+ T cells sorted from blood, taken in a trial of the OX40 agonist ivuxolimab. The receptors shown here come from an adult with an advanced solid tumor such as melanoma, head and neck, liver or kidney cancer. Each CDR3 is given with its conserved first and last residue. The D gene is left open where the match is weak. Clone size appears in some rows only: once, few, many, or a class for an expanded clone.

V gene	J gene	D gene	clone size	CDR3 protein	CDR3 DNA
TRBV5-5	TRBJ2-1	NA	medium-sized	CASSRTASSYNEQFF	TGTGCCAGCAGCAGGACTGCTAGCTCCTACAATGAGCAGTTCTTC
TRBV29-1	TRBJ1-2	NA	NA	CSVEDGSVGYTF	TGCAGCGTTGAAGATGGCAGTGTAGGCTACACCTTC
TRBV9	TRBJ1-5	NA	NA	CASSADGIDQPQHF	TGTGCCAGCAGCGCCGACGGCATCGATCAGCCCCAGCATTTT
TRBV9	TRBJ2-5	TRBD2	NA	CASSVGDQGLAPSGFPETQYF	TGTGCCAGCAGCGTAGGTGATCAGGGACTAGCGCCGAGTGGATTTCCAGAGACCCAGTACTTC
TRBV27	TRBJ2-7	NA	NA	CASSFLPGRSYEQYF	TGTGCCAGCAGTTTTCTCCCGGGACGGTCCTACGAGCAGTACTTC
TRBV28	TRBJ2-3	TRBD2	NA	CASSLTGGTSGRGDTQYF	TGTGCCAGCAGTTTAACAGGGGGAACTAGCGGGAGGGGAGATACGCAGTATTTT
TRBV6-1	TRBJ1-5	NA	NA	CASSSGNSNQPQHF	TGTGCCAGCAGTTCCGGGAATAGCAATCAGCCCCAGCATTTT
TRBV27	TRBJ2-1	TRBD2	few	CASSPPAGGLDEQFF	TGTGCCAGCAGTCCCCCAGCCGGGGGACTAGATGAGCAGTTCTTC
TRBV5-8	TRBJ1-2	NA	NA	CASSFGYWSSHWDYGYTF	TGTGCCAGCAGCTTTGGCTATTGGTCCTCGCACTGGGACTATGGCTACACCTTC
TRBV9	TRBJ1-5	NA	few	CASRATRTGNQPQHF	TGTGCCAGCAGGGCTACACGGACTGGCAATCAGCCCCAGCATTTT
TRBV10-3	TRBJ1-2	NA	NA	CAISDFEGSNYGYTF	TGTGCCATCAGTGATTTCGAGGGCTCAAATTATGGCTACACCTTC
TRBV6-6	TRBJ2-2	NA	few	CASSYSPNTGELFF	TGTGCCAGCAGTTATTCCCCGAACACCGGGGAGCTGTTTTTT
TRBV30	TRBJ1-1	NA	NA	CAWSVQGAEAFF	TGTGCCTGGAGTGTACAAGGGGCTGAAGCTTTCTTT
TRBV29-1	TRBJ1-5	NA	NA	CSVREEGLNQPQHF	TGCAGCGTTCGGGAAGAGGGCCTGAATCAGCCCCAGCATTTT
TRBV4-1	TRBJ2-7	TRBD2	NA	CASSQESAAGYEQYF	TGCGCCAGCAGCCAAGAATCGGCAGCGGGGTACGAGCAGTACTTC
TRBV5-6	TRBJ2-7	NA	NA	CASSQGAGVEQYF	TGTGCCAGCAGCCAAGGGGCAGGGGTCGAGCAGTACTTC
TRBV9	TRBJ2-7	NA	NA	CASSPALSYEQYF	TGTGCCAGCAGCCCAGCCCTCTCCTACGAGCAGTACTTC
TRBV9	TRBJ2-5	NA	NA	CASSVGQETQYF	TGTGCCAGCAGCGTAGGCCAAGAGACCCAGTACTTC
TRBV7-2	TRBJ2-1	TRBD1	medium-sized	CASRPGTGRTYNEQFF	TGTGCCAGCAGACCCGGGACAGGGAGAACCTACAATGAGCAGTTCTTC
TRBV18	TRBJ2-3	NA	NA	CASSPPTDTQYF	TGTGCCAGCTCACCACCGACGGATACGCAGTATTTT
TRBV7-9	TRBJ2-1	NA	NA	CASSLMGSSYNEQFF	TGTGCCAGCAGCTTAATGGGGAGCTCCTACAATGAGCAGTTCTTC
TRBV2	TRBJ2-1	NA	NA	CASLDTHNEQFF	TGTGCCAGCCTCGACACTCACAATGAGCAGTTCTTC
TRBV7-3	TRBJ2-1	TRBD2	NA	CASSPGVAGSYNEQFF	TGTGCCAGCAGCCCAGGGGTAGCGGGATCCTACAATGAGCAGTTCTTC
TRBV6-4	TRBJ1-1	NA	NA	CASSEGPNTEAFF	TGTGCCAGCAGTGAGGGCCCGAACACTGAAGCTTTCTTT
TRBV29-1	TRBJ1-1	NA	NA	CSVEADTPNTEAFF	TGCAGCGTTGAAGCGGACACCCCGAACACTGAAGCTTTCTTT
TRBV10-3	TRBJ2-1	NA	NA	CATGEVRSYNEQFF	TGTGCCACTGGCGAGGTTAGGAGTTACAATGAGCAGTTCTTC
TRBV6-4	TRBJ2-3	TRBD2	NA	CASSDSVAGGVDTQYF	TGTGCCAGCAGTGACTCGGTGGCGGGAGGGGTAGATACGCAGTATTTT
TRBV9	TRBJ2-7	NA	NA	CASSVDGPYEQYF	TGTGCCAGCAGCGTAGACGGCCCCTACGAGCAGTACTTC
TRBV29-1	TRBJ2-5	TRBD1	once	CSVVTGAETQYF	TGCAGCGTTGTCACAGGGGCAGAGACCCAGTACTTC
TRBV19	TRBJ2-2	NA	NA	CASSFAGELFF	TGTGCCAGTAGTTTCGCCGGGGAGCTGTTTTTT
TRBV5-4	TRBJ1-1	NA	few	CASSGMYTEAFF	TGTGCCAGCAGCGGAATGTACACTGAAGCTTTCTTT
TRBV7-3	TRBJ2-3	NA	few	CASSFQDGGQPNTDTQYF	TGTGCCAGCAGCTTCCAAGACGGGGGACAGCCTAACACAGATACGCAGTATTTT
TRBV11-3	TRBJ2-3	TRBD2	NA	CASSLTSGVTDTQYF	TGTGCCAGCAGCTTAACTAGCGGAGTAACAGATACGCAGTATTTT
TRBV5-6	TRBJ2-1	TRBD2	NA	CASSLAVGTRGNEQFF	TGTGCCAGCAGCTTGGCCGTAGGGACTAGAGGGAATGAGCAGTTCTTC
TRBV9	TRBJ2-7	NA	NA	CASSHPREEAPAYEQYF	TGTGCCAGCAGCCATCCCCGCGAGGAAGCCCCCGCCTACGAGCAGTACTTC
TRBV7-6	TRBJ2-7	TRBD2	NA	CASSSTSTLYEQYF	TGTGCCAGCAGCTCGACTAGCACCTTGTATGAGCAGTACTTC
TRBV28	TRBJ2-3	NA	NA	CASSLIAEGGARDTQYF	TGTGCCAGCAGTCTGATAGCGGAGGGGGGGGCACGAGATACGCAGTATTTT
TRBV27	TRBJ2-6	NA	NA	CASSFLSSGANVLTF	TGTGCCAGCAGTTTTCTTAGCTCTGGGGCCAACGTCCTGACTTTC
TRBV15	TRBJ2-7	TRBD2	NA	CATSRGTSGSYEQYF	TGTGCCACCAGCAGAGGGACTAGCGGGAGCTACGAGCAGTACTTC
TRBV10-3	TRBJ1-5	TRBD1	NA	CAISEKQGFNQPQHF	TGTGCCATCAGTGAGAAACAGGGGTTCAATCAGCCCCAGCATTTT
TRBV27	TRBJ2-7	NA	NA	CASSSGLGRYEQYF	TGTGCCAGCAGTTCGGGACTTGGAAGGTACGAGCAGTACTTC
TRBV5-6	TRBJ2-5	NA	few	CASSSGETQYF	TGTGCCAGCAGCTCAGGGGAGACCCAGTACTTC
TRBV20-1	TRBJ1-2	NA	few	CSAPLVGGYTF	TGCAGTGCCCCCCTGGTAGGTGGCTACACCTTC
TRBV10-1	TRBJ2-1	TRBD1	NA	CASSANGQGNNEQFF	TGCGCCAGCAGTGCCAACGGACAGGGGAACAATGAGCAGTTCTTC
TRBV9	TRBJ2-1	NA	few	CASSATLELLSSYNEQFF	TGTGCCAGCAGCGCGACCCTGGAACTGCTGAGCTCCTACAATGAGCAGTTCTTC
TRBV2	TRBJ2-3	TRBD2	NA	CASSPGTSSTDTQYF	TGTGCCAGCAGCCCCGGGACTAGCAGCACAGATACGCAGTATTTT
TRBV4-3	TRBJ2-5	TRBD1	NA	CASSQEWGQPETQYF	TGCGCCAGCAGCCAAGAATGGGGACAGCCGGAGACCCAGTACTTC
TRBV6-5	TRBJ2-3	NA	NA	CASSYEGGWTDTQYF	TGTGCCAGCAGTTACGAAGGAGGGTGGACAGATACGCAGTATTTT
TRBV9	TRBJ1-2	NA	NA	CASSVGDYGYTF	TGTGCCAGCAGCGTAGGTGACTATGGCTACACCTTC
TRBV5-1	TRBJ2-3	NA	NA	CASSFDSITDTQYF	TGCGCCAGCAGCTTCGACAGTATCACAGATACGCAGTATTTT